This TCR beta chain was captured in a study of STAT5B mutations in CD4+ large granular lymphocyte leukemia. Data came from immunoSEQ multiplex PCR; TCRdb stores just in-frame clones and leaves some out. The sample lists thousands of clones; roughly 70% were seen once. Sequencing input: PBMCs. The source of this sequence is a woman between 65 and 79 years old with CD4+ T-cell large granular lymphocyte leukemia.

CDR3 loop: CASSEGQASAEQYF. The CDR3 region has the DNA TGCGCCAGCAGCGAGGGACAGGCCTCGGCCGAGCAGTACTTC. This chain joins TRBV5-1 and TRBJ2-7, with 8 bases matching TRBD1. The CDR3 has 14 residues. CDR1 is SGHRS, CDR2 YFSETQ, per germline. The V segment lost 4 bases and the J segment 6 bases; nucleotides outside the gene matches: 9.